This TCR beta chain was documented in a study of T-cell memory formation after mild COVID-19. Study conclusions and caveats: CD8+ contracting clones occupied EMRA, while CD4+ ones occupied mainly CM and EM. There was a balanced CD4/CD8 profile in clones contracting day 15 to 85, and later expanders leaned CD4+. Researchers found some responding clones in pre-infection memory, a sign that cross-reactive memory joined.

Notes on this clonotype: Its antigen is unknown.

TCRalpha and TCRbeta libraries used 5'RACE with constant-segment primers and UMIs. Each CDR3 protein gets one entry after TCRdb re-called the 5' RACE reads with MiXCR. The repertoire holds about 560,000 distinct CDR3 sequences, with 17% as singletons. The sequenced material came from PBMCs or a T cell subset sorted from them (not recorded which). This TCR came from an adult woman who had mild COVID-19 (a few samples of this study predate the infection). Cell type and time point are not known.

The CDR3 nucleotides read TGCGCCAGAAGCACCCGGGACAGGGTCCACGAGCAGTACTTC. Translated, it gives CARSTRDRVHEQYF. The J gene is TRBJ2-7, the V gene TRBV4-1; 9 bases align to TRBD1. Germline lookup yields CDR1 MGHRA and CDR2 YSYEKL. Trimming at V came to 9 bases and at J to 5 bases, leaving 11 bases not matched to a gene. The CDR3 is 14 residues long.